These 3 T cell receptor beta chains share one sample of origin, sequenced in a study of early T cells in non-severe SARS-CoV-2 infection (dated by TCRdb to about 2021). The method behind the library was 5' RACE. The instrument was a NextSeq 500. TCRdb reanalyzed the raw reads on its own, using fastp at Q25 for trimming and MiXCR for clone calling, and kept in-frame beta chains. Rows are combined by CDR3 protein, so each entry shows the most common genes and DNA. The sample records more than 65,000 distinct CDR3 sequences, roughly 13% of which are singletons. The ten top clones hold about 1.4% of the sample. Material for sequencing was whole blood. Every receptor here comes from an adult who was a healthcare worker with PCR-confirmed SARS-CoV-2 infection or an uninfected control (not recorded which).

This clonotype appeared a few times. The chain employs TRBV7-9 and TRBJ1-5; D is uncertain. CDR3 length equals 12 residues. V lost 3 bases, J lost 4 bases, and 4 bases lay in between. CDR1 SEHNR and CDR2 FQNEAQ come from the germline V gene (reference sequence). The CDR3 region has the DNA TGTGCCAGCAGCTTGCATAATCAGCCCCAGCATTTT. Translated: CASSLHNQPQHF.

This clonotype was observed at least ten times. V gene TRBV2 combines with J gene TRBJ1-1; a possible D gene is TRBD1 (6 bases). The length of the CDR3 is 14 residues. V lost 6 bases to trimming and J lost 4 bases, with 15 bases between them. CDR1 is SNHLY, CDR2 FYNNEI, per germline. The CDR3 DNA reads as TGTGCCAGCAGCCTTCAACAGGGCAGCACTGAAGCTTTCTTT. This translates into CASSLQQGSTEAFF. Full variable domain (remainder filled in from reference TRBV2 and TRBJ1-1): EPEVTQTPSHQVTQMGQEVILRCVPISNHLYFYWYRQILGQKVEFLVSFYNNEISEKSEIFDDQFSVERPDGSNFTLKIRSTKLEDSAMYFCASSLQQGSTEAFFGQGTRLTVV.

The sample holds a few counts of this clonotype. V and J are TRBV10-1 and TRBJ2-3, with D perhaps matching TRBD1 (6 bases). The CDR3 runs to 12 residues. Per germline, CDR1 WNHNN and CDR2 SYGVQD (reference sequence). V was shortened by 8 bases and J by 4 bases, with 10 bases between the two germline ends. CDR3 sequence: CASGGDPDTQYF. The DNA for the CDR3 is TGCGCCAGCGGGGGCGACCCAGATACGCAGTATTTT.